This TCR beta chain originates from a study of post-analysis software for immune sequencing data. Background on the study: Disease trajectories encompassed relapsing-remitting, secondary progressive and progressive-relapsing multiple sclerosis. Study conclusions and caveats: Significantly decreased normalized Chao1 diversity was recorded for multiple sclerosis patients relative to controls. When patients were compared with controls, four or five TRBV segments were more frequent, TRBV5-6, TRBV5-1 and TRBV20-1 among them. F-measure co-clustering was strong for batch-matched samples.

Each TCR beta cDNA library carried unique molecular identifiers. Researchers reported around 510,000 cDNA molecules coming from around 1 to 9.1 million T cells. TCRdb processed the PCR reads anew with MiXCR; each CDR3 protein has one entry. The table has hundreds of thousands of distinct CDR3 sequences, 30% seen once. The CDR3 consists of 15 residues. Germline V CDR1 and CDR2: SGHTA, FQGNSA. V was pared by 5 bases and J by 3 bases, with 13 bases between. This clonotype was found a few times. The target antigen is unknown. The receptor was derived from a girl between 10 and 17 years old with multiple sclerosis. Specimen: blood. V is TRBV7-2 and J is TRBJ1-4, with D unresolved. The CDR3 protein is CASSQLGSANEKLFF. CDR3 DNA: TGTGCCAGCAGCCAGCTTGGGTCCGCTAATGAAAAACTGTTTTTT.